This passage covers 19 T cell receptor beta chains from one sample sequenced in a study of radiotherapy plus CTLA-4 blockade in lung cancer. Profiling relied on immunoSEQ multiplex PCR, and the TCRdb table lists in-frame clones only, not all of them. This table holds roughly 76,000 clones, nearly 75% found once. Sequences were derived from peripheral blood, sampled from a patient treated with radiotherapy plus ipilimumab. The source of these receptors is a human donor with non-small cell lung cancer whose response to radiotherapy plus ipilimumab could not be evaluated.

The chain links TRBV7-3 to TRBJ1-2; 8 bases map to TRBD1. Per germline, CDR1 SGHTA and CDR2 FQGTGA. This CDR3 has 14 residues. J lost 13 bases, V lost 0 bases, and 10 bases had no gene match. This CDR3 is CASSLTDRGSGLTF. CDR3 in DNA: TGTGCCAGCAGCTTAACCGACAGGGGATCCGGCCTCACCTTC.

J is TRBJ2-7 and V is TRBV7-9; 7 bases match TRBD2. The length of the CDR3 is 14 residues. Germline assignment: CDR1 SEHNR and CDR2 FQNEAQ (reference sequence). V was clipped by 5 bases and J by 2 bases; unmatched bases: 6. For the CDR3, the DNA is TGTGCCAGCAGCCCTTGGGGGGGGACCTACGAGCAGTACTTC. This sequence encodes CASSPWGGTYEQYF.

This rearrangement joins TRBV21-1 to TRBJ2-5; the table's D call of TRBD2 was not tested on the DNA. The closer fit of TRBJ2-7 to the DNA end suggests the J call may be wrong. TRBV21-1 is labeled a pseudogene. CDR3 length: 17 amino acids. DNA of the CDR3: TGTGCCAGCAGCAAAGCGCTAATACTAACCGTCACCTACGAGCAGTACTTC. It specifies CASSKALILTVTYEQYF.

This CDR3 reads CASSESVSGVYNEQFF. DNA of the CDR3: TGTGCCAGCAGTGAATCTGTTAGCGGGGTATACAATGAGCAGTTCTTC. The chain has TRBV25-1 and TRBJ2-1; 8 bases line up with TRBD2. Germline lookup yields CDR1 MGHDK and CDR2 SYGVNS. The CDR3 totals 16 residues. The ends lost 1 base at V and 4 bases at J; junction bases unmatched: 6.

The J gene is TRBJ1-1, the V gene TRBV28; 8 bases map to TRBD1. This CDR3 spans 14 amino acids. Germline values: CDR1 MDHEN, CDR2 SYDVKM. V was clipped by 4 bases and J by 10 bases; unmatched bases: 11. CDR3 sequence reads: CASSSIISRGPAFF. CDR3 in DNA: TGTGCCAGCAGTTCAATCATCTCCAGGGGGCCAGCTTTCTTT.

The V gene is TRBV5-5, the J gene TRBJ1-3, with D maybe TRBD1 (6 bases). Trimming took 4 bases from V and 2 from J, leaving 16 bases between them. The germline CDR1 and CDR2 sequences are SGHKS and YYEKEE (reference sequence). The length of the CDR3 is 16 residues. The CDR3 region has the DNA TGTGCCAGCAGCGTTAATACAGGGTTCACTGGAAACACCATATATTTT. Protein product: CASSVNTGFTGNTIYF.

The chain carries TRBV30 and TRBJ2-3, with a weak D call TRBD1 (5 bases). The CDR3 runs to 11 residues. Trimming took 4 bases from V and 4 from J, leaving 6 bases between them. Germline loops: CDR1 GTSNPN, CDR2 SVGIG (reference sequence). The CDR3 nucleotides read TGTGCCTGGACAGGGTCAGATACGCAGTATTTT. Protein product: CAWTGSDTQYF.

This clone showed up just once. This sequence joins TRBV11-2 and TRBJ2-2; 8 nucleotides match TRBD2. The CDR3 loop spans 17 amino acids. Trimming removed 6 bases from V and 4 bases from J; junction bases left unmatched: 13. Germline V gene sequence: CDR1 SGHAT, CDR2 FQNNGV. CDR3 amino acids: CASRTSSGSPSTGELFF. The CDR3 bases are TGTGCCAGCAGGACCTCGAGCGGGAGTCCGAGCACCGGGGAGCTGTTTTTT.

The CDR3 spells CASSRQGNTEAFF. As DNA, the CDR3 is TGTGCCAGTAGTCGACAGGGCAACACTGAAGCTTTCTTT. The rearrangement uses TRBV19 and TRBJ1-1; 7 nucleotides match TRBD1. The CDR3 sequence is 13 residues long. Germline CDR1 is LNHDA and CDR2 is SQIVND (reference sequence). Losses at the gene ends were 5 bases for V and 2 bases for J; bases not matched to a gene: 2.

This CDR3 reads CASSLMGATGAYEAFF. The DNA of the CDR3 is TGCGCCAGCAGCCTGATGGGGGCTACAGGTGCATATGAAGCTTTCTTT. The chain uses TRBV5-1 and TRBJ1-1; a weak D match, TRBD1 (6 bases). The CDR3 spans 16 residues. Germline values: CDR1 SGHRS, CDR2 YFSETQ. V dropped 4 bases and J dropped 7 bases, with 23 bases sitting between them. Full variable domain (missing parts from reference TRBV5-1 and TRBJ1-1): KAGVTQTPRYLIKTRGQQVTLSCSPISGHRSVSWYQQTPGQGLQFLFEYFSETQRNKGNFPGRFSGRQFSNSRSEMNVSTLELGDSALYLCASSLMGATGAYEAFFGQGTRLTVV.

V usage is TRBV19 and J usage is TRBJ2-7, with TRBD2 matching 7 bases. Germline V gives CDR1 LNHDA, CDR2 SQIVND (reference sequence). The CDR3 runs 17 residues. With V trimmed by 0 bases and J by 0 bases, 8 bases remained unmatched. The CDR3: CASSIDRGLLSSYEQYF. Written as DNA, the CDR3 is TGTGCCAGTAGTATAGATCGGGGACTACTAAGCTCCTACGAGCAGTACTTC. Together with reference TRBV19 and TRBJ2-7, the CDR3 gives the full variable domain: DGGITQSPKYLFRKEGQNVTLSCEQNLNHDAMYWYRQDPGQGLRLIYYSQIVNDFQKGDIAEGYSVSREKKESFPLTVTSAQKNPTAFYLCASSIDRGLLSSYEQYFGPGTRLTVT.

The gene calls are TRBV6-6 and TRBJ2-1; TRBD2 matches 10 bases. Germline lookup yields CDR1 MNHNY and CDR2 SVGAGI (reference sequence). V lost 7 bases, J lost 6 bases, and 9 bases stayed unmatched. This CDR3 comprises 15 residues. CDR3 sequence (DNA): TGTGCCAGCACCATAGCGGGAGGCCCTCTCAATGAGCAGTTCTTC. The encoded protein is CASTIAGGPLNEQFF.

This chain connects TRBV2 to TRBJ2-7; TRBD2 might be the D (6 bases). CDR1 and CDR2 from the germline V gene are SNHLY and FYNNEI. V was clipped by 4 bases and J by 3 bases, with 22 bases between them. The CDR3 is made up of 17 amino acids. The CDR3 DNA sequence: TGTGCCAGCAGTGGGGTCCCGACTAGTCGTCTGGTCTACGAGCAGTACTTC. Translation gives CASSGVPTSRLVYEQYF.

J is TRBJ1-5 and V is TRBV19; D gene uncertain. Germline CDR1 LNHDA, CDR2 SQIVND (reference sequence). Trimming took off 3 bases at V and 6 bases at J, with 9 bases between the two ends. There are 13 residues in the CDR3. CDR3 DNA sequence: TGTGCCAGTAGTATTGTAGAGCTTCAGCCCCAGCATTTT. Translating gives CASSIVELQPQHF.

Only a few counts were recorded for this clone. The rearrangement uses TRBV4-2 and TRBJ2-5; D remains ambiguous. The germline V and J ends were trimmed by 2 bases and 3 bases, with 7 bases remaining between them. From germline, CDR1 is LGHNA and CDR2 YNFKEQ. The CDR3 runs to 13 residues. The CDR3 region is CASSQNRKETQYF. Written as DNA, the CDR3 is TGTGCCAGCAGCCAAAACAGAAAAGAGACCCAGTACTTC.

This chain links TRBV4-1 with TRBJ1-2; D possibly corresponds to TRBD1 (6 bases). CDR1 is MGHRA, CDR2 YSYEKL, per germline. V was clipped by 1 base and J by 6 bases, with 15 bases between them. The CDR3 is 15 amino acids. CDR3 sequence: CASSQGPGQFNGYTF. For the CDR3, the DNA is TGCGCCAGCAGCCAAGGACCCGGACAGTTTAATGGCTACACCTTC.

V and J are TRBV11-2 and TRBJ1-6; D is unresolved. Looked up from germline, CDR1 is SGHAT and CDR2 is FQNNGV. The CDR3 has 11 residues. V lost 6 bases and J lost 12, with 9 bases in between. In DNA form, the CDR3 reads TGTGCCAGCAGGAGCGGAGAACCCCTCCACTTT. This sequence encodes CASRSGEPLHF.

The chain couples TRBV10-3 to TRBJ1-6; TRBD1 aligns across 8 bases. The CDR3 consists of 15 residues. The germline V gene has CDR1 ENHRY and CDR2 SYGVKD. V lost 3 bases to trimming and J lost 5 bases; unmatched junction nucleotides: 3. CDR3 in DNA: TGTGCCATCAGTGATACAGGGGGACATAATTCACCCCTCCACTTT. This gives the protein CAISDTGGHNSPLHF.

This chain joins TRBV7-9 and TRBJ2-3, with 8 bases aligning to TRBD1. The V and J ends lost 5 bases and 1 base, in that order; junction bases with no gene match: 5. This CDR3 is built from 15 residues. CDR1 is SEHNR, CDR2 FQNEAQ, per germline (reference sequence). The CDR3 DNA sequence: TGTGCCAGCAGCCCTGACAGGGGACGCACAGATACGCAGTATTTT. This translates into CASSPDRGRTDTQYF.